The 18 T cell receptor beta chains reported below all come from one sample, sequenced in a study of Tregs in tolerant kidney transplant recipients. Using immunoSEQ multiplex PCR, the repertoire was profiled, and TCRdb retains in-frame clones only, with some absent. This sample's table has 48,000 or so clones. This specimen consisted of CD4+ T cells from blood, obtained before the transplant. The source of these receptors is a human donor who received a combined kidney and bone marrow transplant.

The CDR3 is CASRQLAGGTDTQYF. The covered CDR3 bases are TGTGCCAGCAGACAACTAGCGGGAGGTACAGATACG. V gene TRBV7-6 combines with J gene TRBJ2-3, with 12 bases fitting TRBD2. The missing CDR3 end, 3 residues past where the read stops, is filled in from the germline J gene. Germline-derived CDR1 and CDR2 are SGHVS and FNYEAQ. CDR3 length equals 15 residues. J lost 3 bases, V lost 6 bases, and 4 bases had no gene match. Full variable domain (outside the CDR3, taken from reference TRBV7-6 and TRBJ2-3): GAGVSQSPRYKVTKRGQDVALRCDPISGHVSLYWYRQALGQGPEFLTYFNYEAQQDKSGLPNDRFSAERPEGSISTLTIQRTEQRDSAMYRCASRQLAGGTDTQYFGPGTRLTVL.

In regard to this clone: The read is 3 residues too short to cover the CDR3 end, so that end is filled in from the germline J gene. V usage is TRBV6-2 or TRBV6-3 and J usage is TRBJ1-6, with 10 bases fitting TRBD1. V lost 5 bases and J lost 5; bases outside the gene matches: 0. Germline lookup yields CDR1 MNHEY and CDR2 SVGEGT. The CDR3 totals 14 residues. CDR3 residues: CASSDRGHNSPLHF. The sequenced CDR3 bases are TGTGCCAGCAGTGACAGGGGGCATAATTCACCC.

About this clone itself: With the read ending 3 residues before the CDR3 end, the germline J gene is used to fill in that end. The chain employs TRBV5-4 and TRBJ1-1; 7 bases align to TRBD1. V dropped 2 bases and J dropped 0; count of bases not matched to a gene: 7. Looked up from germline, CDR1 is SGHNT and CDR2 is YYREEE (reference sequence). CDR3 size: 16 residues. CDR3 in amino acids: CASSLSRQGLNTEAFF. CDR3 DNA (partial): TGTGCCAGCAGCTTATCAAGACAGGGCCTGAACACTGAA.

Worth noting for this clone: The read terminates 3 residues ahead of where the CDR3 ends, so the germline J gene completes it. The chain carries TRBV5-1 and TRBJ2-2, with D maybe TRBD1 (6 bases). V dropped 1 base and J dropped 0 bases, with 10 bases sitting between them. Germline CDR1 SGHRS, CDR2 YFSETQ. The CDR3 contains 16 residues. CDR3 sequence: CASSLLRDTNTGELFF. The part of the CDR3 DNA that was read is TGCGCCAGCAGCTTGCTCCGGGACACGAACACCGGGGAG.

With regard to this clone: The read is 3 residues too short to cover the CDR3 end, so that end is filled in from the germline J gene. The chain couples TRBV5-5 to TRBJ2-7, with D possibly TRBD1 on 6 matching bases. The length of the CDR3 is 15 residues. The V end was cut by 4 bases, the J end by 6 bases, with 20 bases between. CDR1 and CDR2 from the germline V gene are SGHKS and YYEKEE (reference sequence). CDR3 sequence: CASSVNRDLRLEQYF. Partial CDR3 DNA: TGTGCCAGCAGCGTAAACAGGGATCTGCGACTCGAG.

To note about this clone: The CDR3 end lies 3 residues beyond the end of the read and is filled in from the germline J gene. This rearrangement joins TRBV18 to TRBJ1-2; TRBD1 agrees at 8 bases. CDR3 length: 14 amino acids. V lost 6 bases and J lost 3; bases outside the gene matches: 6. CDR1 KGHSH and CDR2 LQKENI come from the germline V gene. CDR3 residues: CASSPGGADYGYTF. The covered CDR3 bases are TGTGCCAGCTCCCCAGGGGGCGCGGACTATGGC.

Incomplete CDR3 DNA: TGTGCCAGTAGTACGGGACAGGGGCCGCCCTACTACGAG. It yields the protein CASSTGQGPPYYE. In full, the CDR3 is CASSTGQGPPYYEQYF. The V gene is TRBV19, the J gene TRBJ2-7, with TRBD1 identical over 10 bases. Read data end 3 residues before the CDR3 end; the end is taken from the germline J gene. The germline V gene encodes CDR1 LNHDA and CDR2 SQIVND (reference sequence). There are 16 residues in the CDR3. After removal of 4 bases from V and 3 bases from J, the junction contained 9 bases not matched to a gene.

On this clone itself: Read coverage stops 3 residues before the CDR3 terminus; the germline J gene supplies the remainder. The gene calls are TRBV18 and TRBJ2-2; 11 nucleotides line up with TRBD2. CDR3 length equals 17 residues. Germline CDR1 reads KGHSH; CDR2 reads LQKENI. After removal of 2 bases from V and 4 bases from J, the junction contained 6 bases not matched to a gene. The CDR3 sequence: CASSPTSGSVSTGELFF. Incomplete CDR3 DNA: TGTGCCAGCTCACCAACTAGCGGGAGTGTAAGCACCGGGGAG.

A remark on this clone: The CDR3 extends 3 residues past the end of the read, so its final part is completed from the germline J gene. The chain is built from TRBV5-3 and TRBJ2-7; the D gene is possibly TRBD1 (6 bases). Being an ORF, TRBV5-3 has a function that is uncertain. V was cut by 4 bases and J by 2 bases, with 16 bases left in between. This CDR3 comprises 15 residues. CDR3 region: CARSGSNRETYEQYF. Incomplete CDR3 DNA: TGTGCCAGAAGCGGATCCAACAGGGAAACCTACGAG.

The CDR3: CAWRQGSDTQYF. Partial CDR3 DNA: TGTGCCTGGAGACAGGGATCAGATACG. The chain combines TRBV30 with TRBJ2-3; D is possibly TRBD1 (6 bases). Read sequence stops 3 residues before the CDR3 end, and the germline J gene provides the missing end. CDR1 and CDR2 from the germline V gene are GTSNPN and SVGIG (reference sequence). Trimming took 3 bases from V and 4 from J, leaving 8 bases between them. The CDR3 length is 12 residues. Looking up the rest from reference TRBV30 and TRBJ2-3 gives the full variable domain: SQTIHQWPATLVQPVGSPLSLECTVEGTSNPNLYWYRQAAGRGLQLLFYSVGIGQISSEVPQNLSASRPQDRQFILSSKKLLLSDSGFYLCAWRQGSDTQYFGPGTRLTVL.

As for this clone: The DNA ends 3 residues before the CDR3 does, and the rest of the CDR3 is filled in from the germline J gene. The chain has TRBV20-1 and TRBJ2-4; 13 positions agree with TRBD2. Germline V CDR1 and CDR2: DFQATT, SNEGSKA (reference sequence). This CDR3 region has 16 residues. V lost 6 bases, J lost 8 bases, and 13 bases stayed unmatched. Partial CDR3 DNA: TGCAGTGCGCGGGGGGGACTAGCGGGGAGGGTGGACATT. The encoded protein is CSARGGLAGRVDI. The CDR3, in full, reads CSARGGLAGRVDIQYF.

Regarding this clone: Read sequence stops 3 residues before the CDR3 end, and the germline J gene provides the missing end. This sequence joins TRBV18 and TRBJ2-7, with 15 bases identical to TRBD2. This CDR3 has 16 amino acids. Germline CDR1 reads KGHSH; CDR2 reads LQKENI. V was pared by 4 bases and J by 5 bases, with 6 bases of the junction left unmatched. Incomplete CDR3 DNA: TGTGCCAGCTCACAGGGACTAGCGGGAGGCGGAGACGAG. Amino acid sequence: CASSQGLAGGGDE. The full CDR3 is CASSQGLAGGGDEQYF. Complete variable domain (other parts from reference TRBV18 and TRBJ2-7): NAGVMQNPRHLVRRRGQEARLRCSPMKGHSHVYWYRQLPEEGLKFMVYLQKENIIDESGMPKERFSAEFPKEGPSILRIQQVVRGDSAAYFCASSQGLAGGGDEQYFGPGTRLTVT.

CDR3 protein: CASSSRRLGRYNEQFF. CDR3 DNA, as far as it was read: TGTGCCAGCAGCTCCCGCAGGTTAGGCCGCTACAATGAG. The chain uses TRBV7-8 and TRBJ2-1; D unresolved. Coverage ceases 3 residues before the CDR3 finishes, and the germline J gene fills in the end. Germline V gene lookup returns CDR1 SGHVS and CDR2 FQNEAQ. The CDR3 covers 16 residues. V lost 4 bases and J 3 bases, leaving 16 bases between the germline ends.

Details on this clone: The read terminates 3 residues ahead of where the CDR3 ends, so the germline J gene completes it. The chain recombines TRBV19 with TRBJ1-1; D remains ambiguous. The CDR3 loop spans 13 amino acids. The germline V gene encodes CDR1 LNHDA and CDR2 SQIVND (reference sequence). V lost 5 bases and J lost 1, with 8 bases in between. The CDR3 region is CASSRYGNTEAFF. The covered CDR3 bases are TGTGCCAGTAGTCGGTACGGGAACACTGAA.

In regard to this clone: At one end, the junction sequence differs from germline, possibly due to a read error. From the germline J gene comes the end of the CDR3, since the read stops 3 residues before it. This chain uses TRBV7-7 with TRBJ2-5; 11 bases are shared with TRBD2. This CDR3 comprises 17 residues. CDR1 and CDR2 from the germline V gene are SSHAT and FNYEAQ (reference sequence). The CDR3 loop reads CASSLAGGPGFGETQYF. The covered CDR3 bases are TGTGCTAGCAGCTTAGCGGGGGGGCCGGGATTCGGAGAGACC.

On this clone: The observed sequence ends 3 residues before the CDR3 terminus, with the missing tail filled in from the germline J gene. The chain combines TRBV7-2 with TRBJ1-4; D remains ambiguous. V lost 0 bases and J lost 5, with 13 bases in between. The germline gives CDR1 SGHTA, CDR2 FQGNSA. The CDR3 extends over 16 amino acids. The CDR3 DNA, read in part, is TGTGCCAGCAGCTTAGCGCTCACAGCTCTGAATGAAAAA. This sequence encodes CASSLALTALNEK. The CDR3 in full is CASSLALTALNEKLFF. Filled out from reference TRBV7-2 and TRBJ1-4, the complete variable domain reads GAGVSQSPSNKVTEKGKDVELRCDPISGHTALYWYRQSLGQGLEFLIYFQGNSAPDKSGLPSDRFSAERTGGSVSTLTIQRTQQEDSAVYLCASSLALTALNEKLFFGSGTQLSVL.

In regard to this clone: The read ends 3 residues shy of where the CDR3 ends; the end is completed using the germline J gene. The rearrangement uses TRBV5-1 and TRBJ2-7, with a weak D call TRBD1 (7 bases). This CDR3 region has 14 residues. Germline V gives CDR1 SGHRS, CDR2 YFSETQ. The V end was cut by 4 bases, the J end by 3 bases, with 14 bases between. CDR3 DNA (partial): TGCGCCAGCAGCAGTGGGACAGCGGGCTACGAG. Protein product: CASSSGTAGYE. The entire CDR3 sequence reads CASSSGTAGYEQYF. Variable domain in full (rest from reference TRBV5-1 and TRBJ2-7): KAGVTQTPRYLIKTRGQQVTLSCSPISGHRSVSWYQQTPGQGLQFLFEYFSETQRNKGNFPGRFSGRQFSNSRSEMNVSTLELGDSALYLCASSSGTAGYEQYFGPGTRLTVT.

The covered CDR3 bases are TGCGCCAGCAGCCTTGACAGTCCGAACACCGGGGAG. It is translated as CASSLDSPNTGE. In full, the CDR3 is CASSLDSPNTGELFF. The V call is TRBV5-1, the J call TRBJ2-2, with D maybe TRBD1 (5 bases). The read ends 3 residues early relative to the CDR3; the germline J gene fills the gap. CDR1 is SGHRS and CDR2 is YFSETQ in the germline V gene. Trimming pared 4 bases from V and 0 bases from J, leaving 10 bases between. The CDR3 has 15 amino acids.